This T cell receptor beta chain was observed in a study of post-analysis software for immune sequencing data. Broader study findings: About five TRBV segments, including TRBV5-6, TRBV5-1 and TRBV20-1, were more frequent in patients than controls.

Trimming cost V 8 bases and J 4 bases, with 12 bases left between them. CDR1 LNHNV and CDR2 YYDKDF come from the germline V gene (reference sequence). The CDR3 runs to 13 residues. Each TCR beta cDNA library carried unique molecular identifiers. TCRdb itself ran the PCR reads through MiXCR, one entry per CDR3 protein. Found here are about 380,000 distinct CDR3 sequences, about a third of them singletons; the top ten hold about an eighth. On this clonotype: Its antigen is unknown.

The sequenced sample was blood. This TCR came from a girl aged 10-17 years with multiple sclerosis. V usage is TRBV15 and J usage is TRBJ1-5; a weak D match, TRBD1 (6 bases). CDR3 amino acids: CATPDSRNQPQHF. Written as DNA, the CDR3 is TGTGCCACCCCGGACAGCCGTAATCAGCCCCAGCATTTT.